These T cell receptor beta chains were read from a single sample in a study of T-cell reconstitution after alpha-beta-depleted transplantation in children. TCRdb reprocessed the PCR reads with MiXCR, giving one entry per CDR3 protein. The sample shows approximately 400,000 distinct CDR3 sequences, approximately 11% of them seen only once. Here the sequenced sample was PBMCs from the stem cell graft donor, taken from the stem cell graft. The source of these receptors is a human donor who donated a stem cell graft to a child with acute myeloid leukemia. The CDR3 runs from the conserved cysteine through the conserved F or W. The D gene is left open where the match is weak. The size field is filled for only some rows; it gives once, few, many or a size class.

CDR3 protein,CDR3 DNA,D gene,J gene,clone size,V gene
CASRGSVNYGYTF,TGTGCCAGCAGAGGCAGCGTGAATTATGGCTACACCTTC,NA,TRBJ1-2,few,TRBV7-2
CASSQELAVAKNIQYF,TGTGCCAGCAGCCAAGAACTAGCGGTAGCCAAAAACATTCAGTACTTC,TRBD2,TRBJ2-4,NA,TRBV4-2
CASRDARNEQFF,TGTGCCAGCAGAGACGCAAGGAATGAGCAGTTCTTC,NA,TRBJ2-1,many,TRBV6-2/TRBV6-3
CASSQEGWAGYEQYF,TGTGCCAGCAGCCAAGAGGGCTGGGCCGGCTACGAGCAGTACTTC,NA,TRBJ2-7,NA,TRBV14
CASSWDGKDTQYF,TGTGCCAGCAGCTGGGATGGGAAAGATACGCAGTATTTT,NA,TRBJ2-3,few,TRBV7-9
CASSSPGGGNQPQHF,TGTGCCAGCAGTTCCCCAGGAGGAGGCAATCAGCCCCAGCATTTT,NA,TRBJ1-5,NA,TRBV6-2/TRBV6-3
CASRPGIYGYTF,TGTGCCAGCAGACCCGGGATCTATGGCTACACCTTC,NA,TRBJ1-2,few,TRBV7-2
CSARHRDRGNQPQHF,TGCAGTGCTAGGCACCGGGACAGAGGCAATCAGCCCCAGCATTTT,TRBD1,TRBJ1-5,NA,TRBV20-1
CASSLTGTSGSLYNEQFF,TGTGCCAGCAGCTTAACCGGGACTAGCGGGAGTCTTTACAATGAGCAGTTCTTC,TRBD2,TRBJ2-1,NA,TRBV7-8
CASSPGLGLAGETQYF,TGCGCCAGCAGCCCAGGCCTGGGACTAGCGGGTGAGACCCAGTACTTC,TRBD2,TRBJ2-5,few,TRBV5-1
CSAVLQGVLSYEQYF,TGCAGTGCTGTATTACAGGGGGTTCTCTCCTACGAGCAGTACTTC,TRBD1,TRBJ2-7,few,TRBV20-1
CANQRAGGSYNEQFF,TGTGCCAACCAGCGGGCGGGAGGTTCCTACAATGAGCAGTTCTTC,TRBD2,TRBJ2-1,NA,TRBV12-3/TRBV12-4
CASSQEGAYNEQFF,TGTGCCAGCAGCCAAGAGGGGGCCTACAATGAGCAGTTCTTC,NA,TRBJ2-1,few,TRBV3-1
CASSIRQGGNNEQFF,TGTGCCAGTAGTATCCGGCAGGGGGGTAACAATGAGCAGTTCTTC,NA,TRBJ2-1,few,TRBV19